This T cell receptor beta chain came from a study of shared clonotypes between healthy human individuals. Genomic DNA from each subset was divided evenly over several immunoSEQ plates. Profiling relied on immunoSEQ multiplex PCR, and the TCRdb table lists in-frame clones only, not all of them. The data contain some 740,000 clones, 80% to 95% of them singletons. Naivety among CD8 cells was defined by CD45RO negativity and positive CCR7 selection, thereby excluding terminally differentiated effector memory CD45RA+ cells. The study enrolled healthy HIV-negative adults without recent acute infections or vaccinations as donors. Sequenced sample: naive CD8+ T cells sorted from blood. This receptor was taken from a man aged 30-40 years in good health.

DNA for the CDR3: TGTGCCAGCAGCTTTGGACTGAACTACAATGAGCAGTTCTTC. Translation: CASSFGLNYNEQFF. This chain links TRBV27 with TRBJ2-1; a weak D match, TRBD2 (5 bases). Trimming took off 6 bases at V and 3 bases at J, with 12 bases between the two ends. The CDR3 covers 14 residues. Germline V lookup: CDR1 MNHEY, CDR2 SMNVEV (reference sequence).